This T cell receptor beta chain emerged from a study of CD8+ T cells in alopecia areata. This CDR3 spans 19 amino acids. Trimming took 1 base from V and 4 from J; bases not matched to a gene: 13. Germline CDR1 and CDR2: SGHTA and FQGNSA. This clone showed up many times. Its specificity is not known. Treatment defined: oral pan-JAK inhibitor, 5-10 mg twice daily. RNA extraction was followed by reverse transcription into cDNA, which acted as the sequencing template. The data were produced by immunoSEQ multiplex PCR, yet TCRdb's version contains in-frame clones alone and is incomplete. This table has under 150,000 clones, 45% to 65% appearing once. Study-wide findings and caveats: Given one nonresponder, whether baseline CD8+ expansion relates to response remains uncertain.

This rearrangement joins TRBV7-2 to TRBJ2-3; 11 nucleotides line up with TRBD2. The sequences come from CD4+ T cells sorted from blood, collected at week 24, from a patient treated with tofacitinib. This clonotype was sampled from a human donor with alopecia areata. The CDR3 loop reads CASSLGGSLAGGPADTQYF. The CDR3 DNA reads TGTGCCAGCAGCTTAGGTGGCTCCCTAGCGGGAGGACCCGCAGATACGCAGTATTTT.